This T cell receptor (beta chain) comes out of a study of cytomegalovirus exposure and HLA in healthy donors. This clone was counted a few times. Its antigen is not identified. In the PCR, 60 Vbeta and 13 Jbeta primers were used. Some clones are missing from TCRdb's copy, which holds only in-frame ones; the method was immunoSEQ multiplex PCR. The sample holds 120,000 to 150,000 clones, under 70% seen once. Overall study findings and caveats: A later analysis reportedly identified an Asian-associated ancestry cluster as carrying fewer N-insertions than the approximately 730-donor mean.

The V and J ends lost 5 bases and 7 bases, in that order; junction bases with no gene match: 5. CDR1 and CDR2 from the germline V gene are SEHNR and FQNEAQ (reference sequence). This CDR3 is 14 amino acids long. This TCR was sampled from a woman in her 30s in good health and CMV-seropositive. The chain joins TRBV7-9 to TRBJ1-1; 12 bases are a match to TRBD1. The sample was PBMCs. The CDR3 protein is CASSGTGGKSEAFF. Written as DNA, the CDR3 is TGTGCCAGCAGCGGGACAGGGGGCAAGAGTGAAGCTTTCTTT. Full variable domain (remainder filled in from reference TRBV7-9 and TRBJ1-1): DTGVSQNPRHKITKRGQNVTFRCDPISEHNRLYWYRQTLGQGPEFLTYFQNEAQLEKSRLLSDRFSAERPKGSFSTLEIQRTEQGDSAMYLCASSGTGGKSEAFFGQGTRLTVV.